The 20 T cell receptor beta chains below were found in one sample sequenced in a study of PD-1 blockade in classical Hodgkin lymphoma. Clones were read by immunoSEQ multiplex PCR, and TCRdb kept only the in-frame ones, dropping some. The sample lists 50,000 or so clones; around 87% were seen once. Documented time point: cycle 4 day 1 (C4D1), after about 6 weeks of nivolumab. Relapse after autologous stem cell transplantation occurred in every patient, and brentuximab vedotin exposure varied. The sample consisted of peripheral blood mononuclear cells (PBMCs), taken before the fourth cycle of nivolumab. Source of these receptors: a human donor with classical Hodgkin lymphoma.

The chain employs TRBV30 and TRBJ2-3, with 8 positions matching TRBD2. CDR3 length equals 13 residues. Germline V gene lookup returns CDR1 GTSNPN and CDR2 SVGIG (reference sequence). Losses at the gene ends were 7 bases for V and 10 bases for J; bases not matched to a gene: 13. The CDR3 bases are TGTGCCTTAAGCGGGAGCCGGGCGGGTTCGCAGTATTTT. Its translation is CALSGSRAGSQYF.

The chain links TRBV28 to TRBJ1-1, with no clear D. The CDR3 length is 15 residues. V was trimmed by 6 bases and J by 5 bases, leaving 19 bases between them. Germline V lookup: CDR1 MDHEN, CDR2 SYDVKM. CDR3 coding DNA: TGTGCCAGCAGCGCTCGGTCCACTCCAGAAACTGAAGCTTTCTTT. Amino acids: CASSARSTPETEAFF.

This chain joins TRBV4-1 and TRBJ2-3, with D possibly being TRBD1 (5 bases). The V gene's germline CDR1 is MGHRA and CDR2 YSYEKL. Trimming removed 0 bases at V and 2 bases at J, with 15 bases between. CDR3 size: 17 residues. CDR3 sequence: CASSQDENRPITDTQYF. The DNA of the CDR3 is TGCGCCAGCAGCCAAGACGAAAACAGGCCAATCACAGATACGCAGTATTTT.

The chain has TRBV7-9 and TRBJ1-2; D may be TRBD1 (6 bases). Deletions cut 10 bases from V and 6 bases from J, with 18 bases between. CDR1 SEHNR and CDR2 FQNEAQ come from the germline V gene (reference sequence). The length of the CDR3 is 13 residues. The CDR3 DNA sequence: TGTGCCATCGTAGGGGGACCGCACCATGGCTACACCTTC. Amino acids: CAIVGGPHHGYTF.

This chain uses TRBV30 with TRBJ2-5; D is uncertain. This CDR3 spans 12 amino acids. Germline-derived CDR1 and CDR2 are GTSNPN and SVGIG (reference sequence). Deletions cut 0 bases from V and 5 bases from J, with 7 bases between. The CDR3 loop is CAWSVSPETQYF. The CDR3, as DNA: TGTGCCTGGAGTGTCTCCCCCGAGACCCAGTACTTC.

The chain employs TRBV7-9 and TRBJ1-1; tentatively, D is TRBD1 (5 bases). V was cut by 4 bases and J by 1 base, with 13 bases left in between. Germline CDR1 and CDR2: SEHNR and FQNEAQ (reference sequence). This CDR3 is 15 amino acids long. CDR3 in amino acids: CASSSSGAANTEAFF. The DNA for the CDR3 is TGTGCCAGCAGCTCTAGCGGGGCGGCGAACACTGAAGCTTTCTTT.

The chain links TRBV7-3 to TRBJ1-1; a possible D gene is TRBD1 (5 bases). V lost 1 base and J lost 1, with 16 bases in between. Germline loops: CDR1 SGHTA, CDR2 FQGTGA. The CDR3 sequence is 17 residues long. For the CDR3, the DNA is TGTGCCAGCAGCTTAAATGGCATTGGGACCCCGAACACTGAAGCTTTCTTT. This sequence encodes CASSLNGIGTPNTEAFF.

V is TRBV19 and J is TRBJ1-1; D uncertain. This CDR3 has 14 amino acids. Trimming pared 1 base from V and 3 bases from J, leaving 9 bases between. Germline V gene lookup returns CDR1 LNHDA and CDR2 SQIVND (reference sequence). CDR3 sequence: CASSIVAVYTEAFF. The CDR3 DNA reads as TGTGCCAGTAGTATAGTAGCCGTCTACACTGAAGCTTTCTTT. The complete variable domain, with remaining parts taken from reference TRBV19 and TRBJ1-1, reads DGGITQSPKYLFRKEGQNVTLSCEQNLNHDAMYWYRQDPGQGLRLIYYSQIVNDFQKGDIAEGYSVSREKKESFPLTVTSAQKNPTAFYLCASSIVAVYTEAFFGQGTRLTVV.

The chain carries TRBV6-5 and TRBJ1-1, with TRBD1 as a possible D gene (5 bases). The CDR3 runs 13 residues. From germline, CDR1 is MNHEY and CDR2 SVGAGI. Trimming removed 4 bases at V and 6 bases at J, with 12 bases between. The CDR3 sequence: CASSSNRRSEAFF. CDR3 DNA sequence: TGTGCCAGCAGTTCCAACAGGAGGTCTGAAGCTTTCTTT.

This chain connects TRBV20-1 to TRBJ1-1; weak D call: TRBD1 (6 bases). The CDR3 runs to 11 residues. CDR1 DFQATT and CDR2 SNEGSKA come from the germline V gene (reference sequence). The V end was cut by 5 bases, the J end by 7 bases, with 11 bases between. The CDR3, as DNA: TGCAGTGCTCGCGCCAGGGGTGAAGCTTTCTTT. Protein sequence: CSARARGEAFF.

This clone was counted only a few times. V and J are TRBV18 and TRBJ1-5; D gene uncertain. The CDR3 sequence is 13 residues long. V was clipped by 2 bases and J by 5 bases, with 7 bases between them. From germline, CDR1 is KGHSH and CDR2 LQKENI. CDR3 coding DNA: TGTGCCAGCTCACCAACGACGGATCAGCCCCAGCATTTT. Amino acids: CASSPTTDQPQHF.

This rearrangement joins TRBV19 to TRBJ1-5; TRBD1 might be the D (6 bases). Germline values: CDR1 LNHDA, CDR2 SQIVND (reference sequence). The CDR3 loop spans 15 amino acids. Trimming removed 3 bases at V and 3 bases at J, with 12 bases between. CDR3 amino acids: CASSMGAGVNQPQHF. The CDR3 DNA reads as TGTGCCAGTAGTATGGGGGCTGGGGTCAATCAGCCCCAGCATTTT.

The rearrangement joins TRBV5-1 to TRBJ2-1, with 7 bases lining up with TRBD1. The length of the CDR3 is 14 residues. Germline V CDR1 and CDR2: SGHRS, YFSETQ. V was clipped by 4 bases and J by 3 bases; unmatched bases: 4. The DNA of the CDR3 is TGCGCCAGCAGCCCCTGGGACAGCTACAATGAGCAGTTCTTC. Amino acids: CASSPWDSYNEQFF.

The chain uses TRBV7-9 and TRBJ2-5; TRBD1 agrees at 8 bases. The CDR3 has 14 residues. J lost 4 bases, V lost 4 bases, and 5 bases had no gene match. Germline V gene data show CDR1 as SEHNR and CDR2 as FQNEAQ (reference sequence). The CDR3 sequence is CASSSRQGRETQYF. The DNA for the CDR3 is TGTGCCAGCAGCTCAAGACAGGGGAGAGAGACCCAGTACTTC.

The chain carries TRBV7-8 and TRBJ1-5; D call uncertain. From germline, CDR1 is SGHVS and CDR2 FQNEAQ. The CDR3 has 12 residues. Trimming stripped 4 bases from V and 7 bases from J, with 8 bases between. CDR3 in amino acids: CASSSGRQPQHF. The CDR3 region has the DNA TGTGCCAGCAGCTCGGGTCGGCAGCCCCAGCATTTT.

CDR3 in DNA: TGTGCCAGCAGCTTCGGACTAGCGGGAGGGACCCAGTACTTC. It translates to CASSFGLAGGTQYF. The chain joins TRBV7-2 to TRBJ2-5; 14 bases map to TRBD2. The CDR3 loop spans 14 amino acids. Germline-derived CDR1 and CDR2 are SGHTA and FQGNSA. Losses at the gene ends were 3 bases for V and 7 bases for J; bases not matched to a gene: 1.

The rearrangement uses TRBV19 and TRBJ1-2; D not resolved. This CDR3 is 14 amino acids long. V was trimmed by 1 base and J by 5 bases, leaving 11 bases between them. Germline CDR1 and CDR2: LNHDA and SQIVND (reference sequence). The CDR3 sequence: CASSIATLGYGYTF. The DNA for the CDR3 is TGTGCCAGTAGTATAGCTACATTGGGGTATGGCTACACCTTC.

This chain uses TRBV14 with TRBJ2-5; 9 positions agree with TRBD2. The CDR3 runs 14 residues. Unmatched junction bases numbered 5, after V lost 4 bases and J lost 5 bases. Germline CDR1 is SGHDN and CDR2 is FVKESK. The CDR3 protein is CASSLAGVMETQYF. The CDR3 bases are TGTGCCAGCAGCCTAGCGGGAGTAATGGAGACCCAGTACTTC.

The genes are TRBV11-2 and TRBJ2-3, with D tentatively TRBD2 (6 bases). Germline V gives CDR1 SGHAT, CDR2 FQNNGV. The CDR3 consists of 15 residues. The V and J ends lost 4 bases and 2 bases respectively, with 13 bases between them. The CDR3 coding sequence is TGTGCCAGCAGCTGGAGGGACCCACCCACAGATACGCAGTATTTT. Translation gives CASSWRDPPTDTQYF.

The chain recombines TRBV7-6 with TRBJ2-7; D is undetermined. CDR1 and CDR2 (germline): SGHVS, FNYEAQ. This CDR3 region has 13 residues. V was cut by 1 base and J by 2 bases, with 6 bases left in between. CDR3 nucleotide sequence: TGTGCCAGCAGCTTAGGGTTCCCCTACGAGCAGTACTTC. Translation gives CASSLGFPYEQYF.